This entry describes one T cell receptor (beta chain). Its target is not known. This record belongs to a study of long-term antiretroviral therapy in people with HIV. Study-wide results and limits: Clonal expansions arising prior to ART prevailed in the repertoire at every time point. Blood dates from the mid-2000s to the late 2010s, possibly under older ART regimens.

immunoSEQ v3.0 was run at survey level. TCRdb keeps only in-frame clones here, not all; method: immunoSEQ multiplex PCR. Among about 27,000 clones listed, roughly 80% were seen once. The germline V gene encodes CDR1 MNHEY and CDR2 SMNVEV (reference sequence). This CDR3 comprises 14 residues. V lost 5 bases and J lost 5; bases outside the gene matches: 8. The receptor comes from a man younger than 30 with HIV. This rearrangement joins TRBV27 to TRBJ2-5, with 7 positions matching TRBD2. Sample: unsorted PBMCs, taken 0.8 years before starting antiretroviral therapy. As DNA, the CDR3 is TGTGCCAGCAGTCCTCGGCGGGGGTTGGAGACCCAGTACTTC. Translation: CASSPRRGLETQYF.